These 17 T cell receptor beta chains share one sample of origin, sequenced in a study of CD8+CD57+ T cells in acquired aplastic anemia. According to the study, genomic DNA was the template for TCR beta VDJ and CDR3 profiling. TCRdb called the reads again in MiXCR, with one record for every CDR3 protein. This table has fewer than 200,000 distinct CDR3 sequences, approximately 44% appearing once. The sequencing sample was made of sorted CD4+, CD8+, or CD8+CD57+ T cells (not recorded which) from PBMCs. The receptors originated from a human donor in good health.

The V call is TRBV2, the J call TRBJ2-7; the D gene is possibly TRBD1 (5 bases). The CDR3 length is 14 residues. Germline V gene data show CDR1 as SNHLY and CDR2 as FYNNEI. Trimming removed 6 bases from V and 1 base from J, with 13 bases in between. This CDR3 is CASRSWGSSYEQYF. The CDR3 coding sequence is TGTGCCAGCAGGAGTTGGGGCTCTTCCTACGAGCAGTACTTC.

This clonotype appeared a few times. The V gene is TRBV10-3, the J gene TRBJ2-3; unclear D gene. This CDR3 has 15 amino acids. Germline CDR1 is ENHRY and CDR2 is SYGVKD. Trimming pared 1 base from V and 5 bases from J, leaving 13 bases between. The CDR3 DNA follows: TGTGCCATCAGTGAGTTGGGGTCCGGTCAAGATACGCAGTATTTT. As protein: CAISELGSGQDTQYF.

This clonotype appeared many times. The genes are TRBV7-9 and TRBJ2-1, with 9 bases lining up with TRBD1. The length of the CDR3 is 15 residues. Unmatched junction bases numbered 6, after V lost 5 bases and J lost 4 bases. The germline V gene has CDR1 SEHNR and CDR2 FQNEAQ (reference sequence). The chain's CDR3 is CASSAGTGLYNEQFF. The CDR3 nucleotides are TGTGCCAGCAGCGCCGGGACAGGGCTATACAATGAGCAGTTCTTC.

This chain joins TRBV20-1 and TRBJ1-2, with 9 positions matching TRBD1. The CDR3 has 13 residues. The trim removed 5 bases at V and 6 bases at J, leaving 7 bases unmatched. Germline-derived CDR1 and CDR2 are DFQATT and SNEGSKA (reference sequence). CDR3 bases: TGCAGTGCTCGTACACAGGGGGCCCATGGCTACACCTTC. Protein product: CSARTQGAHGYTF.

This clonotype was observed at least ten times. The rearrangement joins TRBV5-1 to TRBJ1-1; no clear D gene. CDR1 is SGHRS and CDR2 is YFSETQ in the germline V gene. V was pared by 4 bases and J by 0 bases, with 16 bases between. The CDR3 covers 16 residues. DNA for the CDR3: TGCGCCAGCAGCCGAGTTTCCGGGTCCCTGAACACTGAAGCTTTCTTT. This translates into CASSRVSGSLNTEAFF. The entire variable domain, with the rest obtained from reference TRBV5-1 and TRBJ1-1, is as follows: KAGVTQTPRYLIKTRGQQVTLSCSPISGHRSVSWYQQTPGQGLQFLFEYFSETQRNKGNFPGRFSGRQFSNSRSEMNVSTLELGDSALYLCASSRVSGSLNTEAFFGQGTRLTVV.

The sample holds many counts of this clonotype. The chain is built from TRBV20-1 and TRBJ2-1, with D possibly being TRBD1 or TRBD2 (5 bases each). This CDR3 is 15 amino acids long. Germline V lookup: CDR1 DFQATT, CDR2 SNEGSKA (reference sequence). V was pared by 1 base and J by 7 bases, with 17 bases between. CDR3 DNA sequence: TGCAGTGCTAGAGCTGTGACTAAGGCAGGGAATGAGCAGTTCTTC. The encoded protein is CSARAVTKAGNEQFF.

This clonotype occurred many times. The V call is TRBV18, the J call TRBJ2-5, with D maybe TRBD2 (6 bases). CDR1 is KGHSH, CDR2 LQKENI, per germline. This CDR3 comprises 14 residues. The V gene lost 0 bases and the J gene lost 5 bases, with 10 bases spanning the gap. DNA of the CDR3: TGTGCCAGCTCACCACCAGCTGGGGGGGAGACCCAGTACTTC. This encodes CASSPPAGGETQYF.

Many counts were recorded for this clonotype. CDR3 in amino acids: CATFPAGYSGLNTEAFF. As DNA, the CDR3 is TGTGCCACCTTCCCGGCTGGTTACAGCGGCCTGAACACTGAAGCTTTCTTT. The chain recombines TRBV19 with TRBJ1-1; no reliable D call. The CDR3 is 17 amino acids. V gave up 10 bases and J gave up 0 bases, with 24 bases separating them. Per germline, CDR1 LNHDA and CDR2 SQIVND (reference sequence).

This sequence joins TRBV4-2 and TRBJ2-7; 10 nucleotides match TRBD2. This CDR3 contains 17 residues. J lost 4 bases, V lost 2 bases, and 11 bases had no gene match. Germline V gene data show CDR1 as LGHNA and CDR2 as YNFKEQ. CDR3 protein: CASSQSPGLAFTYEQYF. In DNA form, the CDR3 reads TGTGCCAGCAGCCAATCGCCGGGACTAGCGTTTACGTACGAGCAGTACTTC.

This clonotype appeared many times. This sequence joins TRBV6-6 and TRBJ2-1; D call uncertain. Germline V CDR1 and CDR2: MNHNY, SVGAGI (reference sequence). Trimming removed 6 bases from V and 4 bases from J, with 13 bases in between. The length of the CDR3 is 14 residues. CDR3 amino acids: CASRLGALYNEQFF. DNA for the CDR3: TGTGCCAGCAGGCTAGGAGCGTTGTACAATGAGCAGTTCTTC.

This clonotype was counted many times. The CDR3 spells CASSERQQNTEAFF. DNA of the CDR3: TGCGCCAGCAGTGAGAGGCAGCAGAACACTGAAGCTTTCTTT. The rearrangement links TRBV10-2 to TRBJ1-1; D uncertain. Trimming cost V 2 bases and J 1 base, with 8 bases left between them. Germline CDR1 WSHSY, CDR2 SAAADI. The CDR3 spans 14 residues.

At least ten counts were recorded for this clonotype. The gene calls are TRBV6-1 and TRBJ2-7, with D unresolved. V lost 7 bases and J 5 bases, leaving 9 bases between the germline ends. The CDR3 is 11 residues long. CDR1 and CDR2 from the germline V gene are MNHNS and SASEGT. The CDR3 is CASTLDHEQYF. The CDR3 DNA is TGTGCCAGCACTCTAGACCACGAGCAGTACTTC.

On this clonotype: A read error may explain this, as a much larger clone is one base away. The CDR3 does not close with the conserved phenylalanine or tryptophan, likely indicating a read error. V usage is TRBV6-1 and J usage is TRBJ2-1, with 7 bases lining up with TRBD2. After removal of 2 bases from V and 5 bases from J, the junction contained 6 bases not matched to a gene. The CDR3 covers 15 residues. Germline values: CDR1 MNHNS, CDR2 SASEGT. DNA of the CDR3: TGTGCCAGCAGTGAAAGGTCTAGCGGAAACAATGAGCAGTTCCTC. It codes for CASSERSSGNNEQFL.

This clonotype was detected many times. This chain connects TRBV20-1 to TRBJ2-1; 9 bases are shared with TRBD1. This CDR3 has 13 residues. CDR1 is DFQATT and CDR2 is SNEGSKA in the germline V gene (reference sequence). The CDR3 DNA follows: TGCAGGAACCGGGACAGGGCGATAAATGAGCAGTTCTTC. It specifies CRNRDRAINEQFF.

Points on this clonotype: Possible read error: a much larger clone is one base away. The CDR3 sequence: CASSARASGSADTRYF. Here the CDR3 DNA reads TGTGCCAGCAGCGCGCGGGCTAGCGGGTCTGCAGATACGCGGTATTTT. This chain connects TRBV11-2 to TRBJ2-3; 8 bases align to TRBD2. In germline, CDR1 is SGHAT, CDR2 FQNNGV. The CDR3 has 16 amino acids.

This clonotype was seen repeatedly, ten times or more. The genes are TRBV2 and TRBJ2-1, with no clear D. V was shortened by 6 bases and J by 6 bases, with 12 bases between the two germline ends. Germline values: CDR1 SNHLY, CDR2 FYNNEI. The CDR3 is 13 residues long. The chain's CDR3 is CASRGPDFNEQFF. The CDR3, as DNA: TGTGCCAGCAGAGGACCCGATTTCAATGAGCAGTTCTTC.

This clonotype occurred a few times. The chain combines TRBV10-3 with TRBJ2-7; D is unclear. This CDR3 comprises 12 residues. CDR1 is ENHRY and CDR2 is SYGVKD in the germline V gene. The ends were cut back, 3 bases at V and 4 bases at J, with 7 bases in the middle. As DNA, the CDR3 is TGTGCCATCAGTGATAAAAGATACGAGCAGTACTTC. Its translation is CAISDKRYEQYF.